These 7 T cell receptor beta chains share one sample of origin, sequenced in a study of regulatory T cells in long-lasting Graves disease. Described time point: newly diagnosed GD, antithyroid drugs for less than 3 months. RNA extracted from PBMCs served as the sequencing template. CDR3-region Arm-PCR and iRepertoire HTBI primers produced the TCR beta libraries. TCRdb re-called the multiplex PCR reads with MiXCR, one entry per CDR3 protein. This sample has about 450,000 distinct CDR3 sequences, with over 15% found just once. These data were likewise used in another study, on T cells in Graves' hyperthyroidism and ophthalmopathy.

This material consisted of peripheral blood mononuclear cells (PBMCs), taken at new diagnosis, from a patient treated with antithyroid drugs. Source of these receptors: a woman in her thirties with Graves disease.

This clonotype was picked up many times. The CDR3 DNA follows: TGTGCCAGCAGCTTAACGGGACGGGGCTCCTACGAGCAGTACTTC. Amino acid sequence: CASSLTGRGSYEQYF. The chain is built from TRBV7-8 and TRBJ2-7; the D gene could be TRBD1 or TRBD2 (5 bases each). CDR3 length equals 15 residues. V was pared by 2 bases and J by 0 bases, with 11 bases between. CDR1 is SGHVS and CDR2 is FQNEAQ in the germline V gene.

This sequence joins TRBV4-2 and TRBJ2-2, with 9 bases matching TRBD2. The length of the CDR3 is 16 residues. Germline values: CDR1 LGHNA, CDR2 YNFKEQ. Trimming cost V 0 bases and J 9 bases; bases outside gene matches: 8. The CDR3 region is CASSQEIAGAWRELFF. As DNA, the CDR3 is TGTGCCAGCAGCCAAGAGATAGCGGGAGCTTGGCGGGAGCTGTTTTTT.

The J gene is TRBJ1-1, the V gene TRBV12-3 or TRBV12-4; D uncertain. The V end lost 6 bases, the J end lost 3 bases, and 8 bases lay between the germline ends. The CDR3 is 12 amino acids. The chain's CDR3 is CASSPPDTEAFF. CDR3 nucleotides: TGTGCCAGCAGCCCCCCCGACACTGAAGCTTTCTTT.

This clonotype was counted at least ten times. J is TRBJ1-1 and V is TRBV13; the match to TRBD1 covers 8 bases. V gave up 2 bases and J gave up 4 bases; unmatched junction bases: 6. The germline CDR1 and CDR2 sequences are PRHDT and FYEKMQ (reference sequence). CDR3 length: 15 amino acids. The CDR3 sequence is CASSLYSRGLTEAFF. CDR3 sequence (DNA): TGTGCCAGCAGCTTATATTCCAGGGGGCTCACTGAAGCTTTCTTT.

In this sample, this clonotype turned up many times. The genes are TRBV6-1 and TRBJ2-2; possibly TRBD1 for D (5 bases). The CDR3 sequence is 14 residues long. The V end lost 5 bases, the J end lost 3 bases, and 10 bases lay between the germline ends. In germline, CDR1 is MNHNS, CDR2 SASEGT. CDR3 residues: CASSITRDTGELFF. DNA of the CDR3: TGTGCCAGCAGTATCACCAGGGACACCGGGGAGCTGTTTTTT.

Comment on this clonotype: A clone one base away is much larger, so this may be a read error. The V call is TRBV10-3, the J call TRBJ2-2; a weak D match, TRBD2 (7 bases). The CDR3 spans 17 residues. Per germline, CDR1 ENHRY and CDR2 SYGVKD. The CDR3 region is CAISLGGGGANTGELFF. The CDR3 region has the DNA TGTGCCATCAGTTTAGGGGGTGGGGGGGCGAATACCGGGGAGCTGTTTTTT.

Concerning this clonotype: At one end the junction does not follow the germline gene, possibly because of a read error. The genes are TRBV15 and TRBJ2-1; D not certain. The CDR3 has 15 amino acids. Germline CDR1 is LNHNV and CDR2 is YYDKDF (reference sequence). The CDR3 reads CATSSERSSYNEQSF. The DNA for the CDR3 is TGTGCCACCAGCAGCGAGCGTAGCTCCTACAATGAGCAGTCCTTC.